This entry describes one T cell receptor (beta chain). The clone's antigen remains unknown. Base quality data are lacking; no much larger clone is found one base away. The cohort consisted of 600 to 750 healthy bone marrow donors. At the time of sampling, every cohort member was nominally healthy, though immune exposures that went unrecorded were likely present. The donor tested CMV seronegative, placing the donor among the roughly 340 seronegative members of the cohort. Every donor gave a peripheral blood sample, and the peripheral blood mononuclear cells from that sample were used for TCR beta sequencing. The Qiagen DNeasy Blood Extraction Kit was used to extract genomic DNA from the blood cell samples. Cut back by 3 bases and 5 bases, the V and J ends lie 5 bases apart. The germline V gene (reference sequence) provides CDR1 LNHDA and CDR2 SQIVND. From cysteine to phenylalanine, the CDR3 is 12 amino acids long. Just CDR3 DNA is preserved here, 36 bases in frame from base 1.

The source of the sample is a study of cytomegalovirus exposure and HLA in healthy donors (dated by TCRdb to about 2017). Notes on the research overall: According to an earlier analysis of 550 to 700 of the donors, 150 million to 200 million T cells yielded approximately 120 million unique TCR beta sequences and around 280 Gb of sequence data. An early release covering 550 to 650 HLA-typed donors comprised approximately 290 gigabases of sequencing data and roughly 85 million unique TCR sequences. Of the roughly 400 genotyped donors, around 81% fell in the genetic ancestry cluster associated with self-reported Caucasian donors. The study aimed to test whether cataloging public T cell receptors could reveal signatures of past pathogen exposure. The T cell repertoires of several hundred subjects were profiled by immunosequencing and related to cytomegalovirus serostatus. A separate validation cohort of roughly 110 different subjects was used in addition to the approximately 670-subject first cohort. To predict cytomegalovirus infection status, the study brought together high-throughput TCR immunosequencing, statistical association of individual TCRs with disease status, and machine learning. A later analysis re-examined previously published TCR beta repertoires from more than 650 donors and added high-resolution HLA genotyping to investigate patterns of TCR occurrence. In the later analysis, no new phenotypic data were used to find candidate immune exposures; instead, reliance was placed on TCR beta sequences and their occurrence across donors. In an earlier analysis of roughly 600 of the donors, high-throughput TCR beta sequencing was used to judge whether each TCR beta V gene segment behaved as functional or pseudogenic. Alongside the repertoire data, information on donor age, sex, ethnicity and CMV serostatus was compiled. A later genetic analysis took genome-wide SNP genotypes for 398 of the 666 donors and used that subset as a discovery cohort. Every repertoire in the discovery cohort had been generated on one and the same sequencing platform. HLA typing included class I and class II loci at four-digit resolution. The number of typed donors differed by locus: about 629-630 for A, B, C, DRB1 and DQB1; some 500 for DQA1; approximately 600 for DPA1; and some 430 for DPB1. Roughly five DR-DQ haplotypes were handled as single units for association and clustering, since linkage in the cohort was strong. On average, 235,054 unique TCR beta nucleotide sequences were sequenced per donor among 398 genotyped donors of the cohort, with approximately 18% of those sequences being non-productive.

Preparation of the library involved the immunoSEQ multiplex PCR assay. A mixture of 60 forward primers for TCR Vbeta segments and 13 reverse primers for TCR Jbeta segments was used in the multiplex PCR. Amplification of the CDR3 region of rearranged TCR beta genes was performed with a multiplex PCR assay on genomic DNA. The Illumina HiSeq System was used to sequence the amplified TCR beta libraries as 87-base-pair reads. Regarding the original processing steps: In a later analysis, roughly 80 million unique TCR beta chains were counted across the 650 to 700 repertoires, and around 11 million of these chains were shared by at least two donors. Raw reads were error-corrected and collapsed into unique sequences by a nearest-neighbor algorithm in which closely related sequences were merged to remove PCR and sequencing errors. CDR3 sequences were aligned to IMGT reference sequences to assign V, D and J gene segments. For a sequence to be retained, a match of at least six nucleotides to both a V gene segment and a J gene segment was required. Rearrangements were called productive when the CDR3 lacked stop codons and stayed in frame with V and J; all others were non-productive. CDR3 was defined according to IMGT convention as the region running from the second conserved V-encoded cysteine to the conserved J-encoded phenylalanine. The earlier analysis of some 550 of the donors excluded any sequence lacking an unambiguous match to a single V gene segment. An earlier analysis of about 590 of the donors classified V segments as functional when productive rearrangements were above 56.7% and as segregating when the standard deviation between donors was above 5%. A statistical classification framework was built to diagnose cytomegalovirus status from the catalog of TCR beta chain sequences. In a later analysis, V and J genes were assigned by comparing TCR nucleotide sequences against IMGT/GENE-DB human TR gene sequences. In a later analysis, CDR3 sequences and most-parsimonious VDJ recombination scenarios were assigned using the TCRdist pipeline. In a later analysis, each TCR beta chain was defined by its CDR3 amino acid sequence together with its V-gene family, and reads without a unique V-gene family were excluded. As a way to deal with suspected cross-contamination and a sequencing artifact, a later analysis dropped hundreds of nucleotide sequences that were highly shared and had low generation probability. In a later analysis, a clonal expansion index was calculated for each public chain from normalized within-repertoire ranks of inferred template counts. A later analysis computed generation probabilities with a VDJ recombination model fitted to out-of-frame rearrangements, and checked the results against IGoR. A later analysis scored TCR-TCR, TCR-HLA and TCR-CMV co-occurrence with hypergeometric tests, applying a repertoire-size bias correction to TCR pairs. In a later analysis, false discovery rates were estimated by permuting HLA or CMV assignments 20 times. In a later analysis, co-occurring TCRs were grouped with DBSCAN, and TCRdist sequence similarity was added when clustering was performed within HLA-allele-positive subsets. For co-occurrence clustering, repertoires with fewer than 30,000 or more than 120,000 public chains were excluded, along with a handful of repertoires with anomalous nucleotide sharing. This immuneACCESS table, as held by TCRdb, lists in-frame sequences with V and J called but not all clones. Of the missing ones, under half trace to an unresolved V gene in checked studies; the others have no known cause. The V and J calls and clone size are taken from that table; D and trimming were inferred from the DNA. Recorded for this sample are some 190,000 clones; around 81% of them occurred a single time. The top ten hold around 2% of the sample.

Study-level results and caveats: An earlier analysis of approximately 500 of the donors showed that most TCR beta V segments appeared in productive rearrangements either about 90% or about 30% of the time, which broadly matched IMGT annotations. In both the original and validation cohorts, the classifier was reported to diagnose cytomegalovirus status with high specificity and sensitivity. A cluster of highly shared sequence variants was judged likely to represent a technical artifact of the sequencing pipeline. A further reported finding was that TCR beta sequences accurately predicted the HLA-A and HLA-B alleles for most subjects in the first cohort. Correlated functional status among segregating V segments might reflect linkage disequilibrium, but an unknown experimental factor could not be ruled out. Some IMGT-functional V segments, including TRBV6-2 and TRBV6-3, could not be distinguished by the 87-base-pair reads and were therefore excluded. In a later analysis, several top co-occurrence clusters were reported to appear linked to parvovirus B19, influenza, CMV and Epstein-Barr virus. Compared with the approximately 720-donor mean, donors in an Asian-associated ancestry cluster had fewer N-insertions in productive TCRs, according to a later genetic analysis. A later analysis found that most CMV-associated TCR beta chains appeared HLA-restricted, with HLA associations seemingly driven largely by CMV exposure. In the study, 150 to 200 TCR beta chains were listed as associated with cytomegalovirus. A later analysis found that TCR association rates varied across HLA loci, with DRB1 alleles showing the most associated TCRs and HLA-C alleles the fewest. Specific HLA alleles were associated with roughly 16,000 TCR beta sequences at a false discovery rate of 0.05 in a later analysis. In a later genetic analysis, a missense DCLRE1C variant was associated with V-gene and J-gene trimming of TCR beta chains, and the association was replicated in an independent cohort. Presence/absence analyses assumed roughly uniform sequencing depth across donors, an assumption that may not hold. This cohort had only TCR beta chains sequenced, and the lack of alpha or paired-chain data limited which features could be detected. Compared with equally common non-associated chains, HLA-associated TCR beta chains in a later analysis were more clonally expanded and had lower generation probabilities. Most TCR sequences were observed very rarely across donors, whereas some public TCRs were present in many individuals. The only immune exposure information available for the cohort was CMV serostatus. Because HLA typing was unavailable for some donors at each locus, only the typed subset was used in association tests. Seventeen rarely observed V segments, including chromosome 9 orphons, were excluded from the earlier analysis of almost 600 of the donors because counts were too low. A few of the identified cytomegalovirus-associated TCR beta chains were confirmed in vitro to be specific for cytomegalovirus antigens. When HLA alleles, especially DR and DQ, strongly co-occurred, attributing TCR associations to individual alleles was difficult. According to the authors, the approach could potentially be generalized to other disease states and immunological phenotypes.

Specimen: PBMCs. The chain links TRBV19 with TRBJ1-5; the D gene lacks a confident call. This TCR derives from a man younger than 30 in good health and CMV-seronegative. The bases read TGTGCCAGTAGTATGTCCGATCAGCCCCAGCATTTT. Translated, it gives CASSMSDQPQHF.